The 32 T cell receptor beta chains in this list originate from one sample, sequenced in a study of siplizumab effects on memory and regulatory T cells. Sequenced by immunoSEQ multiplex PCR; TCRdb stores in-frame clones only, minus some. The repertoire holds 100,000 to 110,000 clones, with about 94% as singletons. Sequenced material: non-Treg CD4+ T cells sorted from blood. The receptors stem from a human donor in good health.

The rearrangement uses TRBV6-6 and TRBJ2-7, with 7 bases matching TRBD2. This CDR3 has 15 amino acids. V was pared by 2 bases and J by 4 bases, with 8 bases of the junction left unmatched. Germline loops: CDR1 MNHNY, CDR2 SVGAGI (reference sequence). This CDR3 reads CASSYEAGQGYEQYF. The CDR3 DNA reads TGTGCCAGCAGTTACGAAGCGGGGCAAGGGTACGAGCAGTACTTC.

CDR3 amino acids: CASSQVGASKKFF. CDR3 sequence (DNA): TGTGCCAGCAGCCAAGTGGGAGCGAGTAAGAAGTTCTTC. V usage is TRBV14 and J usage is TRBJ2-1, with D tentatively TRBD2 (5 bases). The germline gives CDR1 SGHDN, CDR2 FVKESK. Trimming stripped 1 base from V and 14 bases from J, with 15 bases between. This CDR3 contains 13 residues.

V usage is TRBV30 and J usage is TRBJ2-3; 8 bases match TRBD2. Germline V gives CDR1 GTSNPN, CDR2 SVGIG (reference sequence). J lost 1 base, V lost 2 bases, and 8 bases had no gene match. This CDR3 spans 16 amino acids. The CDR3 loop reads CAWSPLPREGTDTQYF. CDR3 DNA sequence: TGTGCCTGGAGTCCGTTACCGCGGGAGGGCACAGATACGCAGTATTTT. The full variable domain, with the rest looked up from reference TRBV30 and TRBJ2-3, is SQTIHQWPATLVQPVGSPLSLECTVEGTSNPNLYWYRQAAGRGLQLLFYSVGIGQISSEVPQNLSASRPQDRQFILSSKKLLLSDSGFYLCAWSPLPREGTDTQYFGPGTRLTVL.

CDR3 sequence reads: CASIIEGLADPQETQYF. The CDR3 DNA is TGTGCCAGCATTATCGAGGGACTAGCGGATCCCCAAGAGACCCAGTACTTC. The chain carries TRBV2 and TRBJ2-5, with TRBD2 identical over 11 bases. The CDR3 has 17 amino acids. From germline, CDR1 is SNHLY and CDR2 FYNNEI. V lost 7 bases, J lost 1 base, and 11 bases stayed unmatched.

The chain couples TRBV7-9 to TRBJ1-1, with D perhaps matching TRBD1 (5 bases). Germline V gene lookup returns CDR1 SEHNR and CDR2 FQNEAQ (reference sequence). CDR3 length equals 15 residues. V lost 7 bases and J lost 2, with 17 bases in between. CDR3 sequence reads: CASKELKGQNTEAFF. As DNA, the CDR3 is TGTGCCAGCAAGGAATTGAAGGGGCAAAACACTGAAGCTTTCTTT.

This clone was found a few times. The J gene is TRBJ1-1, the V gene TRBV20-1; no definite D call. Trimming left V 3 bases short and J 4 bases short, with 3 bases between. Germline loops: CDR1 DFQATT, CDR2 SNEGSKA (reference sequence). The length of the CDR3 is 10 residues. The CDR3 nucleotides read TGCAGTGCTAGGATCACTGAAGCTTTCTTT. Translation: CSARITEAFF.

The V call is TRBV7-2, the J call TRBJ2-1; 15 bases fit TRBD2. V lost 5 bases to trimming and J lost 9 bases; unmatched junction nucleotides: 11. The CDR3 is made up of 17 amino acids. The germline gives CDR1 SGHTA, CDR2 FQGNSA. The DNA of the CDR3 is TGTGCCAGCAGCCTCGGGACTAGCGGGAGGCCCTTCGGTGAGCAGTTCTTC. It codes for CASSLGTSGRPFGEQFF. The full variable domain, completed using reference TRBV7-2 and TRBJ2-1, is GAGVSQSPSNKVTEKGKDVELRCDPISGHTALYWYRQSLGQGLEFLIYFQGNSAPDKSGLPSDRFSAERTGGSVSTLTIQRTQQEDSAVYLCASSLGTSGRPFGEQFFGPGTRLTVL.

This clone was observed once. The gene calls are TRBV25-1 and TRBJ2-7; 9 bases are shared with TRBD2. CDR3 length: 13 residues. The germline V gene encodes CDR1 MGHDK and CDR2 SYGVNS. Trimming took 8 bases from V and 3 from J; bases not matched to a gene: 5. The CDR3: CASRGSGSYEQYF. CDR3 in DNA: TGTGCCAGCCGGGGTAGCGGGAGCTACGAGCAGTACTTC.

V and J are TRBV7-6 and TRBJ2-2; 11 bases agree with TRBD2. Germline V gene lookup returns CDR1 SGHVS and CDR2 FNYEAQ. The CDR3 spans 17 residues. Unmatched junction bases numbered 4, after V lost 3 bases and J lost 1 base. In nucleotides, the CDR3 is TGTGCCAGCAGCTTGTTAGCGGGAGGGGGGAACACCGGGGAGCTGTTTTTT. Its translation is CASSLLAGGGNTGELFF.

The chain is built from TRBV18 and TRBJ1-2, with D perhaps TRBD1 (5 bases). The CDR3 runs to 12 residues. Between the trimmed V and J ends, which lost 5 bases and 5 bases, there was a span of 9 bases. Germline V lookup: CDR1 KGHSH, CDR2 LQKENI. CDR3 nucleotides: TGTGCCAGCTCAGGGACCGGGTATGGCTACACCTTC. This sequence encodes CASSGTGYGYTF.

The J gene is TRBJ2-3, the V gene TRBV6-5; no definite D call. This CDR3 contains 11 residues. CDR1 is MNHEY and CDR2 is SVGAGI in the germline V gene. V was trimmed by 5 bases and J by 5 bases, leaving 5 bases between them. CDR3 coding DNA: TGTGCCAGCAGTAATGTAGATACGCAGTATTTT. Encoded protein: CASSNVDTQYF.

V usage is TRBV5-6 and J usage is TRBJ2-7; D tentatively fits TRBD1 or TRBD2 (5 bases each). Germline V gene sequence: CDR1 SGHDT, CDR2 YYEEEE. Deletions cut 0 bases from V and 4 bases from J, with 11 bases between. This CDR3 is built from 14 residues. CDR3 sequence: CASSLAEGSYEQYF. CDR3 DNA: TGTGCCAGCAGCTTGGCTGAGGGGTCTTACGAGCAGTACTTC. Together with reference TRBV5-6 and TRBJ2-7, the CDR3 gives the full variable domain: DAGVTQSPTHLIKTRGQQVTLRCSPKSGHDTVSWYQQALGQGPQFIFQYYEEEERQRGNFPDRFSGHQFPNYSSELNVNALLLGDSALYLCASSLAEGSYEQYFGPGTRLTVT.

V is TRBV28 and J is TRBJ1-5; weak D call: TRBD1 (6 bases). Per the germline V gene, CDR1 is MDHEN and CDR2 is SYDVKM. V dropped 3 bases and J dropped 2 bases, with 11 bases sitting between them. The CDR3 spans 15 residues. For the CDR3, the DNA is TGTGCCAGCAGTTTGCAGGGGAACGGCAATCAGCCCCAGCATTTT. This sequence encodes CASSLQGNGNQPQHF.

The table lists this clone with a count of one. The rearrangement joins TRBV25-1 to TRBJ1-1; D remains ambiguous. Germline V gene sequence: CDR1 MGHDK, CDR2 SYGVNS. The V and J ends lost 5 bases and 1 base respectively, with 11 bases between them. The CDR3 has 14 amino acids. The CDR3 spells CASSRFETNTEAFF. Written as DNA, the CDR3 is TGTGCCAGCAGTAGGTTCGAGACGAACACTGAAGCTTTCTTT.

The chain employs TRBV10-1 and TRBJ2-3; D call uncertain. The CDR3 loop spans 16 amino acids. Trimming took off 2 bases at V and 2 bases at J, with 14 bases between the two ends. The V gene's germline CDR1 is WNHNN and CDR2 SYGVQD (reference sequence). Written as DNA, the CDR3 is TGCGCCAGCAGTGAGGGAAAGGTCAGACTCACAGATACGCAGTATTTT. This sequence encodes CASSEGKVRLTDTQYF.

This clone was recorded once. This sequence joins TRBV6-5 and TRBJ2-4; unclear D gene. Germline CDR1 reads MNHEY; CDR2 reads SVGAGI. V was shortened by 3 bases and J by 0 bases, with 9 bases between the two germline ends. CDR3 length: 15 amino acids. The chain's CDR3 is CASSYSSLAKNIQYF. CDR3 in DNA: TGTGCCAGCAGTTATAGTTCATTAGCCAAAAACATTCAGTACTTC.

The CDR3 sequence: CASSLSQPQHF. CDR3 DNA sequence: TGTGCCAGCAGTTTGTCTCAGCCCCAGCATTTT. The chain links TRBV28 to TRBJ1-5, with unresolved D. Germline V CDR1 and CDR2: MDHEN, SYDVKM. This CDR3 has 11 amino acids. Between the trimmed V and J ends, which lost 3 bases and 6 bases, there was a span of 3 bases.

This clone has a single count. J is TRBJ1-2 and V is TRBV7-9; a possible D gene is TRBD1 (6 bases). Trimming stripped 1 base from V and 4 bases from J, with 22 bases between. Germline CDR1 SEHNR, CDR2 FQNEAQ (reference sequence). CDR3 size: 18 residues. CDR3 sequence: CASSLDRGGSSLRYGYTF. CDR3 DNA: TGTGCCAGCAGCTTAGATAGGGGGGGTTCTTCCCTTCGCTATGGCTACACCTTC. Looking up the rest from reference TRBV7-9 and TRBJ1-2 gives the full variable domain: DTGVSQNPRHKITKRGQNVTFRCDPISEHNRLYWYRQTLGQGPEFLTYFQNEAQLEKSRLLSDRFSAERPKGSFSTLEIQRTEQGDSAMYLCASSLDRGGSSLRYGYTFGSGTRLTVV.

This chain joins TRBV6-1 and TRBJ1-1; D perhaps matches TRBD1 (6 bases). Trimming stripped 5 bases from V and 3 bases from J, with 16 bases between. This CDR3 has 15 amino acids. Germline V lookup: CDR1 MNHNS, CDR2 SASEGT. The CDR3 nucleotides are TGTGCCAGCAGTCCTGGATGGGGGCAGGACACTGAAGCTTTCTTT. Encoded protein: CASSPGWGQDTEAFF.

The chain has TRBV5-1 and TRBJ2-7, with 12 bases lining up with TRBD2. Trimming at V came to 4 bases and at J to 5 bases, leaving 4 bases not matched to a gene. The CDR3 extends over 14 amino acids. Germline V lookup: CDR1 SGHRS, CDR2 YFSETQ. The chain's CDR3 is CASSLAGGPNEQYF. CDR3 coding DNA: TGCGCCAGCAGCCTAGCGGGAGGGCCGAACGAGCAGTACTTC.

This rearrangement joins TRBV28 to TRBJ1-1, with D unresolved. The CDR3 sequence is 11 residues long. Trimming removed 5 bases from V and 6 bases from J, with 7 bases in between. CDR1 and CDR2 (germline): MDHEN, SYDVKM. CDR3 nucleotide sequence: TGTGCCAGCAGTGGGCGAGCTGAAGCTTTCTTT. Its protein is CASSGRAEAFF.

The gene calls are TRBV5-1 and TRBJ2-1; unclear D gene. The V end lost 0 bases, the J end lost 7 bases, and 11 bases lay between the germline ends. The V gene's germline CDR1 is SGHRS and CDR2 YFSETQ. The CDR3 runs to 14 residues. CDR3 DNA sequence: TGCGCCAGCAGCTTGGGGCAGCTAGGGAATGAGCAGTTCTTC. Translating it yields CASSLGQLGNEQFF. Variable domain in full (rest from reference TRBV5-1 and TRBJ2-1): KAGVTQTPRYLIKTRGQQVTLSCSPISGHRSVSWYQQTPGQGLQFLFEYFSETQRNKGNFPGRFSGRQFSNSRSEMNVSTLELGDSALYLCASSLGQLGNEQFFGPGTRLTVL.

The chain links TRBV15 to TRBJ2-7, with TRBD2 matching over 12 bases. CDR1 and CDR2 (germline): LNHNV, YYDKDF (reference sequence). Trimming removed 0 bases from V and 4 bases from J; junction bases left unmatched: 16. This CDR3 is built from 20 residues. The CDR3 nucleotides read TGTGCCACCAGCAGAGATCTCCGTAAGGTTTGGACTAGCGGGACTTACGAGCAGTACTTC. Its protein is CATSRDLRKVWTSGTYEQYF.

This clone was seen only a few times. J is TRBJ2-7 and V is TRBV28, with D hard to call. Germline CDR1 and CDR2: MDHEN and SYDVKM. There are 14 residues in the CDR3. With 5 bases removed from V and 3 bases from J, the gap between germline ends came to 14 bases. CDR3 nucleotide sequence: TGTGCCAGCAGTGTGACGGGTTGGGGCTACGAGCAGTACTTC. Amino acids: CASSVTGWGYEQYF.

The chain joins TRBV28 to TRBJ1-1, with D maybe TRBD1 (5 bases). V gave up 5 bases and J gave up 5 bases, with 18 bases separating them. The germline V gene encodes CDR1 MDHEN and CDR2 SYDVKM. CDR3 length equals 15 residues. Here the CDR3 DNA reads TGTGCCAGCAGTCCAACCTGGGGGGGGTATACTGAAGCTTTCTTT. Amino acids: CASSPTWGGYTEAFF.

This CDR3 is CASSLFRDRGFREQYF. In nucleotides, the CDR3 is TGTGCCAGCAGTCTTTTCCGGGACAGGGGGTTTCGCGAGCAGTACTTC. V gene TRBV28 combines with J gene TRBJ2-7; the match to TRBD1 covers 11 bases. CDR1 MDHEN and CDR2 SYDVKM come from the germline V gene. This CDR3 has 16 amino acids. Trimming at V came to 5 bases and at J to 6 bases, leaving 12 bases not matched to a gene.

This chain uses TRBV19 with TRBJ2-2, with D uncertain. This CDR3 spans 16 amino acids. V lost 5 bases and J 6 bases, leaving 19 bases between the germline ends. CDR1 LNHDA and CDR2 SQIVND come from the germline V gene (reference sequence). The CDR3 DNA follows: TGTGCCAGTAGTCCTTTAGCAACCACGGTCGCCGGGGAGCTGTTTTTT. It translates to CASSPLATTVAGELFF.

The chain carries TRBV11-1 and TRBJ2-1, with a weak D call TRBD2 (5 bases). The V end was cut by 4 bases, the J end by 8 bases, with 18 bases between. The CDR3 covers 15 residues. CDR1 and CDR2 (germline): SGHAT, FQDESV (reference sequence). DNA for the CDR3: TGTGCCAGCAGCTCCCACCGGTGGGAGAACGATGAGCAGTTCTTC. Translated: CASSSHRWENDEQFF.

For this clone: A read error may account for a junction end that differs from germline. The V and J genes are TRBV14 and TRBJ2-1, with 10 bases matching TRBD1. The V gene's germline CDR1 is SGHDN and CDR2 FVKESK. This CDR3 has 16 residues. In nucleotides, the CDR3 is TGTGCCTGCAGCCATTCCGACAGGGGGCGTAGGTATGAGCAGTTCTTC. It translates to CACSHSDRGRRYEQFF. The full variable domain, rest sourced from reference TRBV14 and TRBJ2-1, is EAGVTQFPSHSVIEKGQTVTLRCDPISGHDNLYWYRRVMGKEIKFLLHFVKESKQDESGMPNNRFLAERTGGTYSTLKVQPAELEDSGVYFCACSHSDRGRRYEQFFGPGTRLTVL.

V and J are TRBV9 and TRBJ2-1; the D gene is possibly TRBD1 (6 bases). The CDR3 is 16 residues long. Trimming cost V 4 bases and J 10 bases, with 24 bases left between them. Germline V gene sequence: CDR1 SGDLS, CDR2 YYNGEE. This chain's CDR3 is CASSPRSEGDNGEQFF. The CDR3 DNA reads TGTGCCAGCAGCCCCCGGAGCGAAGGGGACAACGGGGAGCAGTTCTTC. The full variable domain, rest sourced from reference TRBV9 and TRBJ2-1, is DSGVTQTPKHLITATGQRVTLRCSPRSGDLSVYWYQQSLDQGLQFLIQYYNGEERAKGNILERFSAQQFPDLHSELNLSSLELGDSALYFCASSPRSEGDNGEQFFGPGTRLTVL.

The chain links TRBV5-5 to TRBJ1-2, with a weak D call TRBD1 (6 bases). V lost 2 bases, J lost 9 bases, and 23 bases lay in between. CDR1 and CDR2 (germline): SGHKS, YYEKEE (reference sequence). This CDR3 is 16 amino acids long. This CDR3 reads CASSLTGPTSVVSYTF. The CDR3 nucleotides are TGTGCCAGCAGCTTAACAGGGCCGACTTCAGTGGTTAGCTACACCTTC.

CDR3 loop: CASSLEGGRAYGYTF. The CDR3 DNA sequence: TGTGCCAGCAGCTTAGAGGGGGGACGGGCCTATGGCTACACCTTC. The chain is built from TRBV11-2 and TRBJ1-2, with D possibly matching TRBD1 (5 bases). Germline assignment: CDR1 SGHAT and CDR2 FQNNGV. V shed 0 bases and J shed 4 bases, with 12 bases lying between them. The CDR3 is made up of 15 amino acids.